The 5 T cell receptor beta chains reported below all come from one sample, sequenced in a study of T-cell memory formation after mild COVID-19. TCRdb re-called the 5' RACE reads with MiXCR, one entry per CDR3 protein. The data contain roughly 450,000 distinct CDR3 sequences, 15% to 20% of them singletons. Sequenced: PBMCs or a T cell subset sorted from them (not recorded which). These receptors came from an adult woman who had mild COVID-19 (a few samples of this study predate the infection). Cell type and time point are not known.

V gene TRBV12-5 combines with J gene TRBJ2-7; 7 positions agree with TRBD2. The CDR3 runs 14 residues. Germline V gene lookup returns CDR1 LGHNT and CDR2 FRNRAP. J was trimmed by 0 bases and V by 7 bases; bases with no gene match: 6. In nucleotides, the CDR3 is TGTGCTAGTGTGAGCGGGACCAGCTCCTACGAGCAGTACTTC. Residues: CASVSGTSSYEQYF.

The table lists this clonotype with a few counts. The CDR3 protein is CASRRPGQGTGELFF. As DNA, the CDR3 is TGTGCCAGCAGACGCCCGGGACAGGGAACCGGGGAGCTGTTTTTT. The V call is TRBV12-3 or TRBV12-4, the J call TRBJ2-2, with 9 bases aligning to TRBD1. V lost 6 bases and J lost 5; bases outside the gene matches: 7. The CDR3 runs 15 residues.

The chain employs TRBV6-2 or TRBV6-3 and TRBJ1-5; D not resolved. The V and J ends lost 8 bases and 0 bases respectively, with 17 bases between them. Germline V CDR1 and CDR2: MNHEY, SVGEGT. The CDR3 spans 16 residues. DNA for the CDR3: TGTGCCAGCTGTCCCAACCCTGGGAGTAGCAATCAGCCCCAGCATTTT. Residues: CASCPNPGSSNQPQHF.

The chain is built from TRBV4-1 and TRBJ2-5; no reliable D call. The CDR3 spans 15 residues. Trimming took 2 bases from V and 1 from J, leaving 11 bases between them. Per the germline V gene, CDR1 is MGHRA and CDR2 is YSYEKL. Here the CDR3 reads CASSQQLVSQETQYF. CDR3 DNA sequence: TGCGCCAGCAGCCAACAACTGGTCAGCCAAGAGACCCAGTACTTC.

At least ten counts were recorded for this clonotype. V usage is TRBV12-3 or TRBV12-4 and J usage is TRBJ2-7; D is uncertain. The CDR3 sequence is 13 residues long. Trimming left V 5 bases short and J 0 bases short, with 8 bases between. In DNA, the CDR3 is TGTGCCAGCAGTCGTGGCAGCTCCTACGAGCAGTACTTC. Translated, it gives CASSRGSSYEQYF.